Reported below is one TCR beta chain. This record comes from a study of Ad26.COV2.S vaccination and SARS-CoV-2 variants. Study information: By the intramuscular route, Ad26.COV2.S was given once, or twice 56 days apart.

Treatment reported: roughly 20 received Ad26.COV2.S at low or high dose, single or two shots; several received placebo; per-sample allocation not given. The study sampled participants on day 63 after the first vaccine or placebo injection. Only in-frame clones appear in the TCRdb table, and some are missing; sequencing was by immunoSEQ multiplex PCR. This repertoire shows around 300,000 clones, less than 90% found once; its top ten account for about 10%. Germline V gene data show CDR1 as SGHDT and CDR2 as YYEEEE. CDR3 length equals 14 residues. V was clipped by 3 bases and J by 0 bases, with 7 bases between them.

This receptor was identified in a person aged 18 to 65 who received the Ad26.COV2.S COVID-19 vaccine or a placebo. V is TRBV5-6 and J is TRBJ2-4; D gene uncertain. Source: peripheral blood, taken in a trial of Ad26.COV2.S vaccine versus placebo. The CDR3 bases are TGTGCCAGCAGCTCAACGCTAGCCAAAAACATTCAGTACTTC. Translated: CASSSTLAKNIQYF.